Detailed here is one TCR beta chain. Its antigen is not known. Healthy bone marrow donors made up the donor group. This entry belongs to a study of cytomegalovirus exposure and HLA in healthy donors. Study outcomes and limitations: Analysis was carried out at a later point, and it linked a missense DCLRE1C variant to TCR beta V- and J-gene trimming.

V lost 4 bases and J lost 4; bases outside the gene matches: 7. The V gene's germline CDR1 is MRHNA and CDR2 SNTAGT. This CDR3 has 15 residues. The PCR used 60 Vbeta and 13 Jbeta primers. Method: immunoSEQ multiplex PCR; TCRdb's copy keeps in-frame clones and lacks some. The table lists some 130,000 clones, 75% to 80% of them singletons. This sequence joins TRBV6-4 and TRBJ2-3; TRBD2 aligns across 8 bases. Sequencing was done on a sample of PBMCs. The TCR originated in a male donor in good health and CMV-seronegative. The CDR3 nucleotides are TGTGCCAGCAGTGTAAGCGGGGGCCAGGCAGATACGCAGTATTTT. Protein product: CASSVSGGQADTQYF.